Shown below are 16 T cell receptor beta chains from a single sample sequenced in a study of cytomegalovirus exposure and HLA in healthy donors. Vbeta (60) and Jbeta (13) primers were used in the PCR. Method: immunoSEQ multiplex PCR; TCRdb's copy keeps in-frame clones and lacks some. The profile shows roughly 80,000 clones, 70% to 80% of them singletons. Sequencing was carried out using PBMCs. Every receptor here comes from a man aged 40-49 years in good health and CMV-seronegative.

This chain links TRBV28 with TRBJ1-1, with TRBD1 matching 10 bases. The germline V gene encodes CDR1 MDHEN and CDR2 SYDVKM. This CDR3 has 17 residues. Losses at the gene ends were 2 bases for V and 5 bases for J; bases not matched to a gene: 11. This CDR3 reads CASSLRDRGTQFTEAFF. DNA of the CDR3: TGTGCCAGCAGTTTAAGGGACAGGGGTACCCAATTTACTGAAGCTTTCTTT. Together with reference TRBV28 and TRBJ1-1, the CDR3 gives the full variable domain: DVKVTQSSRYLVKRTGEKVFLECVQDMDHENMFWYRQDPGLGLRLIYFSYDVKMKEKGDIPEGYSVSREKKERFSLILESASTNQTSMYLCASSLRDRGTQFTEAFFGQGTRLTVV.

The CDR3 sequence: CASSLGRNYGYTF. Written as DNA, the CDR3 is TGTGCCAGCAGCTTGGGCAGAAACTATGGCTACACCTTC. The rearrangement links TRBV7-2 to TRBJ1-2; D not resolved. The CDR3 sequence is 13 residues long. Germline V gives CDR1 SGHTA, CDR2 FQGNSA. V dropped 3 bases and J dropped 2 bases, with 7 bases sitting between them.

The CDR3 region is CASSLVARLSDYGYTF. For the CDR3, the DNA is TGTGCCAGCAGCTTAGTGGCCAGGTTGTCCGACTATGGCTACACCTTC. This rearrangement joins TRBV7-9 to TRBJ1-2, with D unresolved. The CDR3 loop spans 16 amino acids. Germline lookup yields CDR1 SEHNR and CDR2 FQNEAQ (reference sequence). Trimming took 1 base from V and 3 from J, leaving 15 bases between them.

The CDR3 bases are TGTGCCAGCTCACCTGACATGAACACTGAAGCTTTCTTT. Translation: CASSPDMNTEAFF. The genes are TRBV18 and TRBJ1-1; D not certain. The germline gives CDR1 KGHSH, CDR2 LQKENI. Deletions cut 3 bases from V and 0 bases from J, with 5 bases between. The CDR3 is made up of 13 amino acids.

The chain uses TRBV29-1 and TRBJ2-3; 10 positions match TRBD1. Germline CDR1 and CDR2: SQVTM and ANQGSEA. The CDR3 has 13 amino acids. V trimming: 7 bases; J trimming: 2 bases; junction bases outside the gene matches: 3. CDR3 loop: CSAGQGLTDTQYF. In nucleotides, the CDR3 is TGCAGCGCGGGACAGGGGCTCACAGATACGCAGTATTTT.

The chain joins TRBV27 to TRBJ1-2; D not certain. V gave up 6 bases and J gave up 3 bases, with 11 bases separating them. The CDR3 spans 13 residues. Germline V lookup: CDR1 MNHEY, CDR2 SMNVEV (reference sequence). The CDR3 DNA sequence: TGTGCCAGCAGACACGAATATGACTATGGCTACACCTTC. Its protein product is CASRHEYDYGYTF.

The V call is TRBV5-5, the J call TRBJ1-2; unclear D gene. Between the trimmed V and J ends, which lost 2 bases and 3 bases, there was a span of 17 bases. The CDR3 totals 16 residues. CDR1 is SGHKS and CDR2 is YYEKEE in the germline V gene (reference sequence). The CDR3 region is CASSFAFGISYYGYTF. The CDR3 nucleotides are TGTGCCAGCAGCTTTGCGTTCGGGATTTCGTACTATGGCTACACCTTC.

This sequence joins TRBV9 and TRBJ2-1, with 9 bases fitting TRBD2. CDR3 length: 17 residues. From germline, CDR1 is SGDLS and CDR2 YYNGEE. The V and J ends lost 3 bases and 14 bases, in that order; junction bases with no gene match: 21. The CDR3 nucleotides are TGTGCCAGCAGCGAAATCCTCGGGTCGGGACTAGCCCTATTTAAGTTCTTC. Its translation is CASSEILGSGLALFKFF.

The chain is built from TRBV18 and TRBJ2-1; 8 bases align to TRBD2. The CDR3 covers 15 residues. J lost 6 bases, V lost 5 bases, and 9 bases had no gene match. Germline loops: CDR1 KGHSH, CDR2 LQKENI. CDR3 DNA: TGTGCCAGCTCAACGTTGGGACTAGGAACCAATGAGCAGTTCTTC. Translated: CASSTLGLGTNEQFF.

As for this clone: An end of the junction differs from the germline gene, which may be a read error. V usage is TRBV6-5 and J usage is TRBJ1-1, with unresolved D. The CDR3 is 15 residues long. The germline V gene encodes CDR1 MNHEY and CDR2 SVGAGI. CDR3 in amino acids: CASGYREGRNTEAFF. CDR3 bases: TGTGCCAGCGGTTACCGCGAAGGGAGGAACACTGAAGCTTTCTTT.

CDR3 DNA sequence: TGTGCCAGCTCAAAGGACAGGGCGTACGGCTACACCTTC. It yields the protein CASSKDRAYGYTF. The chain combines TRBV18 with TRBJ1-2, with 8 bases lining up with TRBD1. J was trimmed by 8 bases and V by 5 bases; bases with no gene match: 7. Germline CDR1 KGHSH, CDR2 LQKENI. This CDR3 is built from 13 residues.

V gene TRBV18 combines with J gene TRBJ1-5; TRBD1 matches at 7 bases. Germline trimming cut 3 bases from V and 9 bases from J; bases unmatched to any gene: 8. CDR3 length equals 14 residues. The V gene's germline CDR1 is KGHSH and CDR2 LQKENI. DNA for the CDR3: TGTGCCAGCTCACCTTGGGACAGTCCGTTGCCCCAGCATTTT. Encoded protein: CASSPWDSPLPQHF.

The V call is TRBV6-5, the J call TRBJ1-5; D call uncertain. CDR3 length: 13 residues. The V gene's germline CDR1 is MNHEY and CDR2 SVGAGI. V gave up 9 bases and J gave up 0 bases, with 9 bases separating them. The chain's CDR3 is CASSRNSNQPQHF. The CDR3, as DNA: TGTGCCAGTTCCCGTAATAGCAATCAGCCCCAGCATTTT.

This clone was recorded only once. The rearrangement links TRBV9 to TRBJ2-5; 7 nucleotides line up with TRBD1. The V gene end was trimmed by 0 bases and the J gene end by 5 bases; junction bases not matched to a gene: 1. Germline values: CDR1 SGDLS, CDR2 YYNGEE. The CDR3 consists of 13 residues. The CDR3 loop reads CASSVGGGETQYF. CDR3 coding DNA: TGTGCCAGCAGCGTAGGAGGGGGCGAGACCCAGTACTTC. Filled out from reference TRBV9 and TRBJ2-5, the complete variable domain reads DSGVTQTPKHLITATGQRVTLRCSPRSGDLSVYWYQQSLDQGLQFLIQYYNGEERAKGNILERFSAQQFPDLHSELNLSSLELGDSALYFCASSVGGGETQYFGPGTRLLVL.

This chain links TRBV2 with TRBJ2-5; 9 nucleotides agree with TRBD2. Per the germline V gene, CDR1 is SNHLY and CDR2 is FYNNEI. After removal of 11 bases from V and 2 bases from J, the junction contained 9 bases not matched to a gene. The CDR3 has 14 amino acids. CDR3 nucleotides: TGTGCCGCCCCCGGACTAGCGCCACAAGAGACCCAGTACTTC. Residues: CAAPGLAPQETQYF.

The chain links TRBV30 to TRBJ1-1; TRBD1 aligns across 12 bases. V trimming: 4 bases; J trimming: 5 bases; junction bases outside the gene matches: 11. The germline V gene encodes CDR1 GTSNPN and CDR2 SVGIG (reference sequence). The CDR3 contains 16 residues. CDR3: CAWTTKGDRGLTEAFF. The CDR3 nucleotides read TGTGCCTGGACCACGAAAGGGGACAGGGGGCTAACTGAAGCTTTCTTT.